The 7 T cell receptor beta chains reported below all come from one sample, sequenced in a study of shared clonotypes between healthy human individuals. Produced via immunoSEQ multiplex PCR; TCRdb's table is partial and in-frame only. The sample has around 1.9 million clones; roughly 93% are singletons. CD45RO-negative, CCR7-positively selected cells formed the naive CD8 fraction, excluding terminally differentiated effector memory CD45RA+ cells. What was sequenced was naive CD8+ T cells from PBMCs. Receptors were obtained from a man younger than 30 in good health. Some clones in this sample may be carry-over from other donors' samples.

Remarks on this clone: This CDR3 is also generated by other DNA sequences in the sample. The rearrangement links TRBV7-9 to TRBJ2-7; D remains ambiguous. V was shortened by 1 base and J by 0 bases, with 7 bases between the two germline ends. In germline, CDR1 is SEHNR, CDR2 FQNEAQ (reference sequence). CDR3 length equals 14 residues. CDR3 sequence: CASSLDGSSYEQYF. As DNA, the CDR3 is TGTGCCAGCAGCTTAGACGGTAGCTCCTACGAGCAGTACTTC.

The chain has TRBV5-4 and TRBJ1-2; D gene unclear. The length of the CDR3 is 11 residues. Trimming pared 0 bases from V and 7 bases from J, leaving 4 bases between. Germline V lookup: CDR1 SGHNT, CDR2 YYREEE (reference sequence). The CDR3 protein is CASSLVAGYTF. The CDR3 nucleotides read TGTGCCAGCAGCTTGGTTGCTGGCTACACCTTC. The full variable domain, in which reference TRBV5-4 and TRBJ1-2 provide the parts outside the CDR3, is ETGVTQSPTHLIKTRGQQVTLRCSSQSGHNTVSWYQQALGQGPQFIFQYYREEENGRGNFPPRFSGLQFPNYSSELNVNALELDDSALYLCASSLVAGYTFGSGTRLTVV.

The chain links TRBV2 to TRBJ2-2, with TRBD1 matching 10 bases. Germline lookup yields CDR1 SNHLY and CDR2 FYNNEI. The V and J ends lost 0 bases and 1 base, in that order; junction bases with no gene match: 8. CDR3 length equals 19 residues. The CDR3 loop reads CASSEAPSWDRGNTGELFF. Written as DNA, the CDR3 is TGTGCCAGCAGTGAAGCCCCCTCCTGGGACAGGGGGAACACCGGGGAGCTGTTTTTT.

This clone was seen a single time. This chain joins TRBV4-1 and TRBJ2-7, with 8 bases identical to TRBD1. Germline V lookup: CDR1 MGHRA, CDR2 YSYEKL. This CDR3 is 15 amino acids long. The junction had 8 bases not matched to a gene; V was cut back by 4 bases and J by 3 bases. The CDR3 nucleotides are TGCGCCAGCAGCCCCCCGGGACAGGTCCTCTACGAGCAGTACTTC. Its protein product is CASSPPGQVLYEQYF.

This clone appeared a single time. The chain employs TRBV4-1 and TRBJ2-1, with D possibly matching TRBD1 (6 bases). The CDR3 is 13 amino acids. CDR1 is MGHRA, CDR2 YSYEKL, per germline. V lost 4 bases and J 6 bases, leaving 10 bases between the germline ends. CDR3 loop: CASSPDRGNEQFF. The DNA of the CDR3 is TGCGCCAGCAGCCCGGACAGAGGCAATGAGCAGTTCTTC.

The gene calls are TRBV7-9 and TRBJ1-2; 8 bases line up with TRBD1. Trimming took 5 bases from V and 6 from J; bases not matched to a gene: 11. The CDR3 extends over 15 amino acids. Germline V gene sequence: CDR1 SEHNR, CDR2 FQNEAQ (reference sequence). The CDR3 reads CASSPVLEQGDGYTF. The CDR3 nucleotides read TGTGCCAGCAGCCCCGTCCTAGAACAGGGGGATGGCTACACCTTC. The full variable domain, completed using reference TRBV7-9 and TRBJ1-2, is DTGVSQNPRHKITKRGQNVTFRCDPISEHNRLYWYRQTLGQGPEFLTYFQNEAQLEKSRLLSDRFSAERPKGSFSTLEIQRTEQGDSAMYLCASSPVLEQGDGYTFGSGTRLTVV.

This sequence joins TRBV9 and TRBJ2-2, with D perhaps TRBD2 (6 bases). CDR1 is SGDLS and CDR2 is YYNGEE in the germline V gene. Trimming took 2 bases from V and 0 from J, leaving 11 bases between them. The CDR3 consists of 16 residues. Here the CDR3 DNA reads TGTGCCAGCAGCGTTCGGGCGGGGACGAACACCGGGGAGCTGTTTTTT. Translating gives CASSVRAGTNTGELFF.